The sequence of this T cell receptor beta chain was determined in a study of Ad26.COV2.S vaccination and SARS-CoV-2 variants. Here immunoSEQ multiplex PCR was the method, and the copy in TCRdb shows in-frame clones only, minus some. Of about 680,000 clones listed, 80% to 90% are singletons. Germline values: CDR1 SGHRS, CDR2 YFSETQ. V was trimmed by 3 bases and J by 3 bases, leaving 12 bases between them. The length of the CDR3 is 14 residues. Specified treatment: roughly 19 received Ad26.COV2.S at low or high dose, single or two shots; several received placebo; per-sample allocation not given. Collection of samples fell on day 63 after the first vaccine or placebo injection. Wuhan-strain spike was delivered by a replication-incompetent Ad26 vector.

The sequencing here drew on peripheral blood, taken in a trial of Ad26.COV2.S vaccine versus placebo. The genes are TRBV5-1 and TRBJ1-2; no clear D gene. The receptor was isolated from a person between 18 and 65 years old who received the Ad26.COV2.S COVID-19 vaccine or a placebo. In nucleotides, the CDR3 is TGCGCCAGCAGCTCGGGCGACTTACACTATGGCTACACCTTC. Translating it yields CASSSGDLHYGYTF.